This TCR beta chain was profiled in a study of a mutant IDH1 vaccine in newly diagnosed glioma (dated by TCRdb to the early 2020s). For context, the study as a whole: Patients were given eight vaccinations, in weeks 1, 3, 5, 7, 11, 15, 19 and 23, which matched visits V03 through V10. Vaccination started 4-6 weeks after radiotherapy alone, or was given together with temozolomide cycles in the groups whose treatment included chemotherapy. Of the roughly 34 treated patients, about 60% were male and about 38% were female, and the mean age was approximately 40 years. Prior to enrollment, patients had been given standard therapy consisting of radiotherapy alone, temozolomide alone, or radiochemotherapy with temozolomide, with the combination given to most patients. Peripheral blood was collected at six visits: V03 (baseline), V05, V07, V10, V12 and V13. For exploratory analyses, about two dozen treated patients had longitudinal TCRB deep sequencing done wherever samples were available.

The protocol used for the library was the immunoSEQ multiplex PCR assay. Rearranged TCR beta chain sequences were amplified using the hsTCRB Kit according to the manufacturer's protocol. An Illumina MiSeq was used to sequence the TCRB libraries. Per the source publication's procedure: Demultiplexing, trimming and gene mapping were performed with the kit vendor's proprietary platform. Here the immuneACCESS table is served through TCRdb, limited to in-frame sequences with V and J called. Missing clones are a known gap in these copies; in checked studies unresolved V genes cover under half, and the rest lacks a known reason. V and J calls and clone size are those listed in that table; D and trimming were worked out from the DNA. Recorded for this sample are around 65,000 clones; under 90% of them occurred a single time. Together, the top ten hold 5% to 6.5% of the sample. Points on this clone: There is no known antigen for this receptor. Base qualities are not at hand, and no much larger clone is one base apart.

The time point label on this specimen signifies: week 11, during vaccination. Each vaccine dose was 300 ug of a 20-mer mutant IDH1 peptide in Montanide, given subcutaneously with topical imiquimod. The donors had newly diagnosed IDH1-mutant astrocytomas of WHO grade 3 or 4 that showed loss of nuclear ATRX. The samples were drawn from NOA16, a multicentre, single-arm, open-label phase I trial in Germany that tested a mutant IDH1 peptide vaccine in humans for the first time. The DNeasy Blood and Tissue Kit was used to extract genomic DNA from EDTA blood for TCRB sequencing. V drops 2 bases and J drops 4 bases, leaving 12 bases in between. Per the germline V gene, MDHEN is the CDR1 and SYDVKM is the CDR2. The CDR3 has 14 amino acids, counting the end cysteine and phenylalanine. Only the CDR3 DNA stays, 42 bases, in frame from base 1. The full study reports these points: Availability determined which PBMC samples were chosen for TCRB deep sequencing. Vaccine-induced immune responses across multiple MHC alleles were detected in roughly 94% of patients. Changes in the top peripheral T cell clonotypes picked up by TCRB sequencing did not appear to be linked to pseudoprogression. According to the authors, sample limitations meant that analyses of patient blood samples could not be reproduced.

The rearranged segments are TRBV28 and TRBJ2-7; possibly the D gene is TRBD2, per 5 matching bases. The receptor's source is a man aged 50 to 59 with glioma. This specimen consisted of PBMCs, obtained from a glioma patient whose treatment included an IDH1 peptide vaccine. In nucleotide form, the sequence is TGTGCCAGCAGTTTAGCGGGTGGAGTGTACGAGCAGTACTTC. Its coded protein is CASSLAGGVYEQYF. The variable domain in full, with residues beyond the CDR3 obtained from the reference TRBV28 and TRBJ2-7 genes, is DVKVTQSSRYLVKRTGEKVFLECVQDMDHENMFWYRQDPGLGLRLIYFSYDVKMKEKGDIPEGYSVSREKKERFSLILESASTNQTSMYLCASSLAGGVYEQYFGPGTRLTVT.